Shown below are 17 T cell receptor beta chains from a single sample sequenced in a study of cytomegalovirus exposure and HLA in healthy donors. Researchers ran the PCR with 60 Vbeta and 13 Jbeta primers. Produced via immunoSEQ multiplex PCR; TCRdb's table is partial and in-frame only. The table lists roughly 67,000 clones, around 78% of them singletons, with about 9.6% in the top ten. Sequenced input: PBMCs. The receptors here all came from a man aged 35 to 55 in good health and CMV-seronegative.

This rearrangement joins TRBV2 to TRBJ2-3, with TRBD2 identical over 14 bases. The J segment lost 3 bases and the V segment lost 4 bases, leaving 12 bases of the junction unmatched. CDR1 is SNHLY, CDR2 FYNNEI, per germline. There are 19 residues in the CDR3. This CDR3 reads CASSVFVTSGRAGTDTQYF. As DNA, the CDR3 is TGTGCCAGCAGTGTTTTCGTGACTAGCGGGAGGGCCGGGACAGATACGCAGTATTTT.

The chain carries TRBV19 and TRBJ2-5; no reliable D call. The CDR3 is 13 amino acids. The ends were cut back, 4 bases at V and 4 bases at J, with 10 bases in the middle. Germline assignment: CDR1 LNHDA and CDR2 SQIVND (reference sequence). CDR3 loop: CASSRAGPETQYF. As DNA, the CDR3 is TGTGCCAGTAGTAGGGCAGGTCCAGAGACCCAGTACTTC.

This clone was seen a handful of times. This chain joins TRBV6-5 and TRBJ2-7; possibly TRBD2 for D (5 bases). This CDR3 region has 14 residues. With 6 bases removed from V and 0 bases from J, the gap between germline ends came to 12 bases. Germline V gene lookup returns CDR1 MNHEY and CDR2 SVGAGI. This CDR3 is CASRISRDSYEQYF. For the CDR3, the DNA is TGTGCCAGCAGGATATCCCGGGACTCCTACGAGCAGTACTTC.

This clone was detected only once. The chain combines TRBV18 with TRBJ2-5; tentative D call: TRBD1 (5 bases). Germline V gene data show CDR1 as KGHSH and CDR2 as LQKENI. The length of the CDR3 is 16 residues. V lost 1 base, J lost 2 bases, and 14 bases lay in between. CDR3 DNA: TGTGCCAGCTCACCACAGGGGCCCCCTTCTCAAGAGACCCAGTACTTC. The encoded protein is CASSPQGPPSQETQYF.

This CDR3 reads CASGLAGVSEQYF. For the CDR3, the DNA is TGTGCAAGCGGACTAGCGGGAGTCTCCGAGCAGTACTTC. V is TRBV11-2 and J is TRBJ2-7, with 13 bases matching TRBD2. CDR1 is SGHAT and CDR2 is FQNNGV in the germline V gene. This CDR3 has 13 residues.

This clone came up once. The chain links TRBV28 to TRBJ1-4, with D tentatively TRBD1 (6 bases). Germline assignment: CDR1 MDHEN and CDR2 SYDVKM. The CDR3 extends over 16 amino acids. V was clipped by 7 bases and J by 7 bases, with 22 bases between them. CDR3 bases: TGTGCCAGCAATCTATCCGGGAGGGGGTCGGGTGAAAAACTGTTTTTT. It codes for CASNLSGRGSGEKLFF.

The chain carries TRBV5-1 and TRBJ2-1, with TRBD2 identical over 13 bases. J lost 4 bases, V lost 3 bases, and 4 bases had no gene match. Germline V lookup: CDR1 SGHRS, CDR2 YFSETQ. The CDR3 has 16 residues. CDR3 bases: TGCGCCAGCAGCTCACTAGCGGGGGGGTTATACAATGAGCAGTTCTTC. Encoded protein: CASSSLAGGLYNEQFF.

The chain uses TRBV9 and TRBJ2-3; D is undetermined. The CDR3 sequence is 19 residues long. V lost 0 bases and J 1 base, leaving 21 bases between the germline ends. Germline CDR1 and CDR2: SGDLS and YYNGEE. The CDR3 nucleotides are TGTGCCAGCAGCGTAGTCGCCGGAGCGAGTAAAAAGGGCACAGATACGCAGTATTTT. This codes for CASSVVAGASKKGTDTQYF.

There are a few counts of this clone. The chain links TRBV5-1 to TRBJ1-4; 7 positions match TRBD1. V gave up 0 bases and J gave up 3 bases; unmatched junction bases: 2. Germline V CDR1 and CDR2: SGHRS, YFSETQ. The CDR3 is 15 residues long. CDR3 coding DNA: TGCGCCAGCAGCTTGGTGGACAGGCCTAATGAAAAACTGTTTTTT. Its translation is CASSLVDRPNEKLFF.

The DNA of the CDR3 is TGTGCTAGTGGCCTACGGACAGGACCAAACAATGAGCAGTTCTTC. It specifies CASGLRTGPNNEQFF. The V gene is TRBV12-5, the J gene TRBJ2-1; TRBD1 aligns across 7 bases. Looked up from germline, CDR1 is LGHNT and CDR2 is FRNRAP. The CDR3 consists of 15 residues. The junction had 10 bases not matched to a gene; V was cut back by 6 bases and J by 5 bases.

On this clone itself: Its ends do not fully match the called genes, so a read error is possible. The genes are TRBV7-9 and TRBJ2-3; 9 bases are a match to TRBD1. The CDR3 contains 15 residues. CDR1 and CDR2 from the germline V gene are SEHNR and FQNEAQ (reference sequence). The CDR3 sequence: CSSSFRQGGVDTQYF. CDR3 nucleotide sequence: TGTTCCAGCAGCTTCCGACAGGGGGGGGTGGATACGCAGTATTTT.

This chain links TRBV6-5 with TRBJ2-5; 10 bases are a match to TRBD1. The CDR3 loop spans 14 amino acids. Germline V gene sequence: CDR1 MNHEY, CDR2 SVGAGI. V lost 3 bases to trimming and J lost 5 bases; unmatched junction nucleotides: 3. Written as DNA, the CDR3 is TGTGCCAGCAGTTATCCGGGACAGGGGGAGACCCAGTACTTC. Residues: CASSYPGQGETQYF.

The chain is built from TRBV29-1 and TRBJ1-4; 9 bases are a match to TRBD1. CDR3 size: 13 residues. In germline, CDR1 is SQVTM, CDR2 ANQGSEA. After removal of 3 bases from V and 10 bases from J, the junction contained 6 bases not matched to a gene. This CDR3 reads CSVDTGGGRKLFF. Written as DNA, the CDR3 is TGCAGCGTTGACACAGGGGGCGGCAGAAAACTGTTTTTT.

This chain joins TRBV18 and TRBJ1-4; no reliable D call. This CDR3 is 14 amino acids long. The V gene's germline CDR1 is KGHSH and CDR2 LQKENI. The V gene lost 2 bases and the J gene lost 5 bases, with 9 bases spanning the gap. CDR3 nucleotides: TGTGCCAGCTCACCAGCCAGTCAAAATGAAAAACTGTTTTTT. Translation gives CASSPASQNEKLFF. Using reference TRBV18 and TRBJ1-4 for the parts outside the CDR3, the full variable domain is NAGVMQNPRHLVRRRGQEARLRCSPMKGHSHVYWYRQLPEEGLKFMVYLQKENIIDESGMPKERFSAEFPKEGPSILRIQQVVRGDSAAYFCASSPASQNEKLFFGSGTQLSVL.

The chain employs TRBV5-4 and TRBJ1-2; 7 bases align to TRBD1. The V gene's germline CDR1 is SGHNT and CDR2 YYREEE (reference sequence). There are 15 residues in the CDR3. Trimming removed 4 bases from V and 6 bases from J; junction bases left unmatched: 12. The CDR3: CASSLPPEGANGYTF. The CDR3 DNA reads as TGTGCCAGCAGCCTGCCTCCGGAGGGGGCTAATGGCTACACCTTC.

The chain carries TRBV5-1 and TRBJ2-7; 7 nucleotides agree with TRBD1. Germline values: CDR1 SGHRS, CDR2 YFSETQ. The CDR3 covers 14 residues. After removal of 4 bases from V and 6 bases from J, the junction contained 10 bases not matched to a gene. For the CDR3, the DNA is TGCGCCAGCAGCATAAGACAGGGAGCTTTCGAGCAGTACTTC. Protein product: CASSIRQGAFEQYF.

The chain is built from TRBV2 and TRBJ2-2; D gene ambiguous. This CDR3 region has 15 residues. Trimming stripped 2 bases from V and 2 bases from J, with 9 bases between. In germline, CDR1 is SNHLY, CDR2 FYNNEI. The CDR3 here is CASSERAINTGELFF. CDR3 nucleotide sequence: TGTGCCAGCAGTGAAAGAGCGATCAACACCGGGGAGCTGTTTTTT. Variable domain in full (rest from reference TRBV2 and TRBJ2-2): EPEVTQTPSHQVTQMGQEVILRCVPISNHLYFYWYRQILGQKVEFLVSFYNNEISEKSEIFDDQFSVERPDGSNFTLKIRSTKLEDSAMYFCASSERAINTGELFFGEGSRLTVL.